This T cell receptor beta chain stems from a study of T cells after posttransplantation cyclophosphamide. Assay used: immunoSEQ multiplex PCR; TCRdb lists only in-frame clones, some missing. This sample carries under 45,000 clones, none of them present only once. This clone came up many times. The antigen is unknown. Study-level findings and limits: TRB clonality was highly associated with recipient CMV seropositivity and reactivation.

Losses at the gene ends were 1 base for V and 2 bases for J; bases not matched to a gene: 12. This CDR3 is 18 amino acids long. CDR1 SEHNR and CDR2 FQNEAQ come from the germline V gene (reference sequence). Sequenced: PBMCs. The TCR originated in a man aged 30 to 39 in good health and a related stem cell transplant donor. This chain uses TRBV7-9 with TRBJ2-5; TRBD1 matches at 8 bases. CDR3 nucleotides: TGTGCCAGCAGCTTAGGGATGCGAGACAGGGGAAAACAAGAGACCCAGTACTTC. Its translation: CASSLGMRDRGKQETQYF.